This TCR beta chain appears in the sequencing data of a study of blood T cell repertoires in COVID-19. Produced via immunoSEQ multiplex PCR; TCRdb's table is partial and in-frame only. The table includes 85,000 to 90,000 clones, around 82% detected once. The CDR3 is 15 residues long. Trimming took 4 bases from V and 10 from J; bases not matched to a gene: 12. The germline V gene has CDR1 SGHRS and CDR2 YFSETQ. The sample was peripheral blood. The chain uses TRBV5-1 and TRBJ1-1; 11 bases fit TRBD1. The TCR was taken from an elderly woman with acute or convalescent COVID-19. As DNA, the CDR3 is TGCGCCAGCAGCGGACGGACAGGGGGCTTGCTTGGAGCTTTCTTT. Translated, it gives CASSGRTGGLLGAFF.